The TCR beta chain under discussion was sequenced for a study of T cells in localized non-small cell lung cancer. Sequencing used immunoSEQ multiplex PCR; TCRdb keeps in-frame clones, though not all of them. The top ten hold about 6.6% of the sample, which has tens of thousands of clones, 86% seen once. The specimen was peripheral blood, collected before any cancer treatment. The source is a woman between 18 and 50 years old with stage III lung adenocarcinoma.

CDR3 residues: CASRAPGENQPQHF. The CDR3 coding sequence is TGTGCCAGCAGGGCCCCCGGGGAAAATCAGCCCCAGCATTTT. The chain joins TRBV6-1 to TRBJ1-5, with unresolved D. In germline, CDR1 is MNHNS, CDR2 SASEGT. This CDR3 spans 14 amino acids. The V end was cut by 6 bases, the J end by 4 bases, with 13 bases between.